Listed below are T cell receptor beta chains from one sample, sequenced in a study of cytomegalovirus exposure and HLA in healthy donors. The method was immunoSEQ multiplex PCR; TCRdb's version includes in-frame clones alone and lacks a portion of them. The table has more than 100,000 clones, 80% seen once. The sequenced sample was PBMCs. These TCRs come from a female donor in good health and CMV-seropositive. Each CDR3 is given with its conserved first and last residue. D genes are given only for firm matches. Clone size is given for some rows only: seen once, a few or many times, or a class if the clone is expanded.

v_gene	d_gene	j_gene	abundance	CDR3nt	CDR3aa
TRBV6-6	NA	TRBJ2-7	once	TGTGCCAGCAGTTACGGGGCGGCCTACGAGCAGTACTTC	CASSYGAAYEQYF
TRBV5-1	NA	TRBJ2-1	NA	TGCGCCAGCAGCTTGGCCGTCTCCTACAATGAGCAGTTCTTC	CASSLAVSYNEQFF
TRBV15	TRBD1	TRBJ1-3	NA	TGTGCCACCAGCGGGACCCGGGACAGGGGAAACACCATATATTTT	CATSGTRDRGNTIYF
TRBV5-1	NA	TRBJ1-1	NA	TGCGCCAGCAGCCAGGACAGGAACACTGAAGCTTTCTTT	CASSQDRNTEAFF
TRBV5-4	NA	TRBJ1-4	few	TGTGCCAGCAGCTTGTCCGCCAGTCTTAATGAAAAACTGTTTTTT	CASSLSASLNEKLFF
TRBV6-6	NA	TRBJ1-5	NA	TGTGCCAGCAGTTACATCTCCCAACAACCCAATCAGCCCCAGCATTTT	CASSYISQQPNQPQHF
TRBV4-2	TRBD2	TRBJ2-1	NA	TGTGCCAGCAGCCAAGAGACTAGCGGTTACAATGAGCAGTTCTTC	CASSQETSGYNEQFF
TRBV13	TRBD1	TRBJ1-3	NA	TGTGCCAGCAGCTTCGGGACAGGGACTGGAAACACCATATATTTT	CASSFGTGTGNTIYF
TRBV7-9	NA	TRBJ1-1	NA	TGTTCCAGCAGTCCAGGGTCGACTGAAGCTTTCTTT	CSSSPGSTEAFF
TRBV6-4	NA	TRBJ1-1	few	TGTGCCAGCAGTGTGGGTGGAGACACTGAAGCTTTCTTT	CASSVGGDTEAFF
TRBV27	TRBD2	TRBJ2-5	NA	TGTGCCAGCAGTAAAGGACTAGCCGGGGGGGAGACCCAGTACTTC	CASSKGLAGGETQYF
TRBV4-2	NA	TRBJ1-6	NA	TGTGCCAGCAGCCCTTACAGGGAATTGAATTCACCCCTCCACTTT	CASSPYRELNSPLHF
TRBV4-2	NA	TRBJ2-1	NA	TGTGCCAGCAGACCTGGGCAGGGTAGCTCCTACAATGAGCAGTTCTTC	CASRPGQGSSYNEQFF
TRBV11-1	NA	TRBJ2-2	NA	TGTGCCAGCAGCTCGTCGGGGAGGCAAACCGGGGAGCTGTTTTTT	CASSSSGRQTGELFF
TRBV30	NA	TRBJ1-4	NA	TGTGCCTGGAGTGTAGCGGCAACAACTAATGAAAAACTGTTTTTT	CAWSVAATTNEKLFF
TRBV10-2	TRBD2	TRBJ2-3	NA	TGCGCCAGCAGTAAGACTAGCGGGGGCACAGATACGCAGTATTTT	CASSKTSGGTDTQYF
TRBV29-1	TRBD1	TRBJ2-5	NA	TGCAGCGTGGATCCGGGACAGAAGTTTCAAGAGACCCAGTACTTC	CSVDPGQKFQETQYF
TRBV15	NA	TRBJ1-5	NA	TGTGCCACCAGCACTGGGGCAGGAAATCAGCCCCAGCATTTT	CATSTGAGNQPQHF
TRBV28	TRBD1	TRBJ1-1	NA	TGTGCCAGCAGTCGGCCGACGGGACAGGGGTCCACTGAAGCTTTCTTT	CASSRPTGQGSTEAFF